This TCR beta chain was observed in a study of blood T cell repertoires in COVID-19. Turning to the study itself: Samples taken during acute and convalescent COVID-19 were collected in the United States, Italy and Spain. Sources were T cells, B-cell-depleted T cells, or PBMCs; the material itself was cDNA or gDNA.

Per the authors' pipeline: Reference gene primers were amplified, and this amplification served to estimate nucleated cell counts. Assay used: immunoSEQ multiplex PCR; TCRdb lists only in-frame clones, some missing. V, J and clone size were drawn from that table, and D and trimming were deduced from the DNA. The sample carries roughly 230,000 clones, roughly nine tenths recorded once. The CDR3 runs 14 residues. The V end was cut by 6 bases, the J end by 4 bases, with 13 bases between. CDR1 MNHEY and CDR2 SVGEGT come from the germline V gene. Sequenced material: peripheral blood. The TCR was taken from a woman aged 40 to 50 who had recovered from COVID-19. This chain uses TRBV6-2 or TRBV6-3 with TRBJ2-1, with D possibly being TRBD1 (5 bases). The CDR3 coding sequence is TGTGCCAGCAGCGACAAGGGGATATACAATGAGCAGTTCTTC. As protein: CASSDKGIYNEQFF.